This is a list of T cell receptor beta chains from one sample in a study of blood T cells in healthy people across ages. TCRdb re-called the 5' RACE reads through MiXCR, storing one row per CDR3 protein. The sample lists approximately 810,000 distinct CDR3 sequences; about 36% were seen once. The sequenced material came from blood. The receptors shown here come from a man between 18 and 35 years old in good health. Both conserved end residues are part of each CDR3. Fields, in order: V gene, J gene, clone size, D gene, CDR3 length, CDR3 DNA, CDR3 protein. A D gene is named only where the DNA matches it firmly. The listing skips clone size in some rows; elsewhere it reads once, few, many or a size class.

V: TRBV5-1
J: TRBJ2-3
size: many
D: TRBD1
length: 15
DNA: TGCGCCAGCAGCTACCGGGACAGGGAGACAGATACGCAGTATTTT
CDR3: CASSYRDRETDTQYF

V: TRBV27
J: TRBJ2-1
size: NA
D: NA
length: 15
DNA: TGTGCCAGCAGTCTATCTAGAGCGCCCTACAATGAGCAGTTCTTC
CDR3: CASSLSRAPYNEQFF

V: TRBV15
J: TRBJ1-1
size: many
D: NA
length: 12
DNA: TGTGCCACCAGCAGGAACGGCGTTGAAGCTTTCTTT
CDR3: CATSRNGVEAFF

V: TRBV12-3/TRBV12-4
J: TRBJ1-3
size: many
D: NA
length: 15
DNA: TGTGCCAGCAGTTTGTGGGGGCCCTCTGGAAACACCATATATTTT
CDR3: CASSLWGPSGNTIYF

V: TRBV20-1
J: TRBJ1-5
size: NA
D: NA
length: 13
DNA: TGCAGTGCTAGAATACAGGGAGATCAGCCCCAGCATTTT
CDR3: CSARIQGDQPQHF

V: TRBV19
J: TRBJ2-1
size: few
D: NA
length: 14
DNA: TGTGCCAGTAGTCGCCCGGGCACGAAAAATGAGCAGTTCTTC
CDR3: CASSRPGTKNEQFF

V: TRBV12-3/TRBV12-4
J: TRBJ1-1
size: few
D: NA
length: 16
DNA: TGTGCCAGCAGCCTGGACAGCGACAACGGGAACACTGAAGCTTTCTTT
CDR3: CASSLDSDNGNTEAFF

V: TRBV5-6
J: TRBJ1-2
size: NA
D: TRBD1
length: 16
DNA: TGTGCCAGCAGCTTACTAACGGGACAGGGGAACTATGGCTACACCTTC
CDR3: CASSLLTGQGNYGYTF

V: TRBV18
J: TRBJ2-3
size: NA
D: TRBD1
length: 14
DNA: TGTGCCAGCTCACCAGAGACAGGGGAAGATACGCAGTATTTT
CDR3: CASSPETGEDTQYF

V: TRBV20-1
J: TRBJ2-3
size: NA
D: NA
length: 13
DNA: TGCAGTGCTCCCCAAGGAAAGGCAGATACGCAGTATTTT
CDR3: CSAPQGKADTQYF

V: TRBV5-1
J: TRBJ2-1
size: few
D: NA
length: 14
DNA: TGCGCCAGCAGCTTACTGCAAAGCCACAATGAGCAGTTCTTC
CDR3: CASSLLQSHNEQFF

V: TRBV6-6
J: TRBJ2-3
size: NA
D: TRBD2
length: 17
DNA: TGTGCCAGCAGACCAACCTGTACTAGCGGGCCGCGGGATACGCAGTATTTT
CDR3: CASRPTCTSGPRDTQYF

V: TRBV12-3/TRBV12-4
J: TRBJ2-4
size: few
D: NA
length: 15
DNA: TGTGCCAGCAGTTTCCGGGACTTTGCCAAAAACATTCAGTACTTC
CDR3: CASSFRDFAKNIQYF

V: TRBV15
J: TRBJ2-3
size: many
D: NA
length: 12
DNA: TGTGCCACCAGCAGAATGAGCGATACGCAGTATTTT
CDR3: CATSRMSDTQYF

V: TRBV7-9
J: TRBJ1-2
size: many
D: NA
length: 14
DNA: TGTGCCAGCAGCCCGGGACACGAGAACTATGGCTACACCTTC
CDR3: CASSPGHENYGYTF

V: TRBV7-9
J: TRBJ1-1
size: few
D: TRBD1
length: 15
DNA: TGTGCCAGCAGGCGACAGGGTATTAGGGTTACTGAAGCTTTCTTT
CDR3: CASRRQGIRVTEAFF

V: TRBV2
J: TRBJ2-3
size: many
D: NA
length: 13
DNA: TGTGCCAGCAGCCAACAGGGCTCGGATACGCAGTATTTT
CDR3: CASSQQGSDTQYF

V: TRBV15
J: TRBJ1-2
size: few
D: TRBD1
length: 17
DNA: TGTGCCACCAGCACTGAACTACAGGGGGCTGGGAGTAATGGCTACACCTTC
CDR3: CATSTELQGAGSNGYTF

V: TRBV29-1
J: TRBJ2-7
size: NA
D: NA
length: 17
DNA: TGCAGCGTTGAATCCTCGGGCAGGTCGGGGAATTACTACGAGCAGTACTTC
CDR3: CSVESSGRSGNYYEQYF

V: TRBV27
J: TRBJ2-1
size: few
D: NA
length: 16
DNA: TGTGCCAGCAGTTTCGGTGGGACGCCTTTGGACAATGAGCAGTTCTTC
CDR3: CASSFGGTPLDNEQFF

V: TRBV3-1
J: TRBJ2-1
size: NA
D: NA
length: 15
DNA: TGTGCCAGCAGCCAAGATGGGCCGAAGGGCCATGAGCAGTTCTTC
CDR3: CASSQDGPKGHEQFF

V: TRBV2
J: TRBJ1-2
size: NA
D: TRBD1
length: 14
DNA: TGTGCCAGCATCCTAAGACAGGGGGCCGGGGGCTACACCTTC
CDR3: CASILRQGAGGYTF

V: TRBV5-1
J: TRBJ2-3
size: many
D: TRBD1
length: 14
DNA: TGCGCCAGCAGCGTAGGACAGGGCACAGATACGCAGTATTTT
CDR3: CASSVGQGTDTQYF

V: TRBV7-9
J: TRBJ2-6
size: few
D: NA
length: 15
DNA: TGTGCCAGCAGCTTAGCAGGGGCTGGGGCCAACGTCCTGACTTTC
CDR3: CASSLAGAGANVLTF

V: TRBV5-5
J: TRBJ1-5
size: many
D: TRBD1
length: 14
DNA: TGTGCCAGCAGAACAGGGACAGCTAATCAGCCCCAGCATTTT
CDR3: CASRTGTANQPQHF

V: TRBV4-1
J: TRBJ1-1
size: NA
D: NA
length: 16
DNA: TGCGCCAGCAGCCCTATTGGGAGGGGCGAGAACACTGAAGCTTTCTTT
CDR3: CASSPIGRGENTEAFF

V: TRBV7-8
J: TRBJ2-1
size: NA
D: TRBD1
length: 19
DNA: TGTGCCAGCAGCTTACGGGACAGGGTTCTCTCAAGCTCCTACAATGAGCAGTTCTTC
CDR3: CASSLRDRVLSSSYNEQFF

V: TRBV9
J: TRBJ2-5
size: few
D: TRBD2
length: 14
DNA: TGTGCCAGCAGCGTAGGGCTAGCGGAAGAGACCCAGTACTTC
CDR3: CASSVGLAEETQYF

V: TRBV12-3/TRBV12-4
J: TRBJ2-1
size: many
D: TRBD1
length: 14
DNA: TGTACGTGGGACAGGGGGCTTCTTTGCAATGAGCAGTTCTTC
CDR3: CTWDRGLLCNEQFF

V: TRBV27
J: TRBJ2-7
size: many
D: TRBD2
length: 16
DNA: TGTGCCAGCAGTTCCTTAGCGGGGGTTACGGAGGGAGAGCAGTACTTC
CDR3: CASSSLAGVTEGEQYF

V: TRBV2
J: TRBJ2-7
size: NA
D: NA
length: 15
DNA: TGTGCCAGCAGTGATACCGGGACGGATGCCTACGAGCAGTACTTC
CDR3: CASSDTGTDAYEQYF

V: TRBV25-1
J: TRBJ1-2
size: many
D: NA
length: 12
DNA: TGTGCCAGCAGTGACGGGACAATAGGCTACACCTTC
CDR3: CASSDGTIGYTF

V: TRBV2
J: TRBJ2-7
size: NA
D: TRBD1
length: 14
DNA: TGTGCCAGCAGTGAATGGACAGGGGGCGGCGAGCAGTACTTC
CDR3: CASSEWTGGGEQYF

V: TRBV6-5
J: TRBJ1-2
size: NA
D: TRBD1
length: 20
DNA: TGTGCCAGCAGTTCCTCAAGTTTCCGGGACAGTCTAACGGGTCGGTATGGCTACACCTTC
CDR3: CASSSSSFRDSLTGRYGYTF

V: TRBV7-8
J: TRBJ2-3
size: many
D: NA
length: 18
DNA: TGTGCCAGCAGCTTAGATTTTGTTGCGGGGCTCCCCACAGATACGCAGTATTTT
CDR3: CASSLDFVAGLPTDTQYF

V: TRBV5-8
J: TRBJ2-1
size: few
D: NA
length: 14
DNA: TGTGCCAGCAGCTTGGGGGGGCTAGCAGATGAGCAGTTCTTC
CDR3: CASSLGGLADEQFF

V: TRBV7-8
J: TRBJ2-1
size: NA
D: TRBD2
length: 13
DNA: TGTGCCTGCAGCACCTGGGACTACCAGGAGCAGTTCTTC
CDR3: CACSTWDYQEQFF

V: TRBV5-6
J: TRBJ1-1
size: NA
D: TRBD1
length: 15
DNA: TGTGCCAGCAGCATCCCGGGACAGGGGTTGACTGAAGCTTTCTTT
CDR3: CASSIPGQGLTEAFF

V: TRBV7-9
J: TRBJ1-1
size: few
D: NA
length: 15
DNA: TGTGCCAGCAGCTTCCACACCCCTGAGGACACTGAAGCTTTCTTT
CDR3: CASSFHTPEDTEAFF

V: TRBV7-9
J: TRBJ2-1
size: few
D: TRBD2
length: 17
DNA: TGTGCCAGCAGCCCTCACTGGCGGGGGGGCTCCTACAATGAGCAGTTCTTC
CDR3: CASSPHWRGGSYNEQFF

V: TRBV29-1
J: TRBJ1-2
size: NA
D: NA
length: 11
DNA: TGCAGCTCCCGAGAAGGGGATGGCTACACCTTC
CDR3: CSSREGDGYTF

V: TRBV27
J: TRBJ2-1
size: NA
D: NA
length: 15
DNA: TGTGCCAGCAGTTCACAGGGAAGGTCCTACAATGAGCAGTTCTTC
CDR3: CASSSQGRSYNEQFF

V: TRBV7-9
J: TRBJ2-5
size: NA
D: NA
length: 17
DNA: TGTGCCAGCGGCGGAGTACAAGGGGGTCAGTGGCAAGAGACCCAGTACTTC
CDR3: CASGGVQGGQWQETQYF

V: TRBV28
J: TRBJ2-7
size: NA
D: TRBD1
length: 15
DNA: TGTGCCAGCAGTGTACGGACAGGGGCTCAATACGAGCAGTACTTC
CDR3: CASSVRTGAQYEQYF

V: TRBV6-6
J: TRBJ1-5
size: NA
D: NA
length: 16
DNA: TGTGCCAGCAGTTCCTTCGGGGGGTCGGACAATCAGCCCCAGCATTTT
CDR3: CASSSFGGSDNQPQHF

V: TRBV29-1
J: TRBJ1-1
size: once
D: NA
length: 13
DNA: TGCAGCGTTGTGGGCAGGATTAACACTGAAGCTTTCTTT
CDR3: CSVVGRINTEAFF

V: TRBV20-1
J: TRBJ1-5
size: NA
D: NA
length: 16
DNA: TGCAGTGCTAGAGATCCGGGCACGGAGGGCAATCAGCCCCAGCATTTT
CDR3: CSARDPGTEGNQPQHF

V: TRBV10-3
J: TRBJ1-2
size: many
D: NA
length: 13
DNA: TGTGCCATCACAAGTACCGCTAACTATGGCTACACCTTC
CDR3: CAITSTANYGYTF

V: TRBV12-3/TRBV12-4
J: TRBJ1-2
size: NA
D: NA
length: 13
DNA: TGTGCCAGCAGTGTAGGGCAGGGTATGGGCTACACCTTC
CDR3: CASSVGQGMGYTF

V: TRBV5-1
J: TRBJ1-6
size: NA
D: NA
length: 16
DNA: TGCGCCAGCAGCTTGGGGGGCAGGGGTGAAAATTCACCCCTCCACTTT
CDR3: CASSLGGRGENSPLHF

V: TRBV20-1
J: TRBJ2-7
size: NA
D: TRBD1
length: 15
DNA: TGCAGTGCTAGAGATAGGGGACAGGGTGTCCTCGAGCAGTACTTC
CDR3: CSARDRGQGVLEQYF

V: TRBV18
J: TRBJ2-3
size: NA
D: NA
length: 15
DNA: TGTGCCAGCTCACCCGAGGGCTCAAGCACAGATACGCAGTATTTT
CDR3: CASSPEGSSTDTQYF

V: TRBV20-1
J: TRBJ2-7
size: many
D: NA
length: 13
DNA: TGCAGTGCTAGAGATCTAGGCTCATACGAGCAGTACTTC
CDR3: CSARDLGSYEQYF

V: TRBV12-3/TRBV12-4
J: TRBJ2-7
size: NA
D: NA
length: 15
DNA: TGTGCCAGCAGTTTGGTGGGAATGACTTCCTACGAGCAGTACTTC
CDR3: CASSLVGMTSYEQYF

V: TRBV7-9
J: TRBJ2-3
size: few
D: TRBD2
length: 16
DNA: TGTGCCAGCAGCACGCCGATGGGGGGGAGCACAGATACGCAGTATTTT
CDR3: CASSTPMGGSTDTQYF